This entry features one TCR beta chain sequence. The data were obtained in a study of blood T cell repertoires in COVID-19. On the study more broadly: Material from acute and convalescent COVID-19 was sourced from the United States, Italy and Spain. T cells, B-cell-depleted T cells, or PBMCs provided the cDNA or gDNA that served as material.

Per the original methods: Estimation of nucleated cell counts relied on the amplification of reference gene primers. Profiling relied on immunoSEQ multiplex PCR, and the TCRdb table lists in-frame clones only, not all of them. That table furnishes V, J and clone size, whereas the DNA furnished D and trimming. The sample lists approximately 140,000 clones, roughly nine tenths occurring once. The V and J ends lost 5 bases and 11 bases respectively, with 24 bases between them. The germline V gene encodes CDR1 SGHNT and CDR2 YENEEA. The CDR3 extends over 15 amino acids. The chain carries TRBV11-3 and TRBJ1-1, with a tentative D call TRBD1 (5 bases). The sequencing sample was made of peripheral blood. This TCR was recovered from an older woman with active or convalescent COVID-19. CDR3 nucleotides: TGTGCCAGCAGCCGAGCTAGGAGAATAGGGGTTTGGGCTTTCTTT. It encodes CASSRARRIGVWAFF.